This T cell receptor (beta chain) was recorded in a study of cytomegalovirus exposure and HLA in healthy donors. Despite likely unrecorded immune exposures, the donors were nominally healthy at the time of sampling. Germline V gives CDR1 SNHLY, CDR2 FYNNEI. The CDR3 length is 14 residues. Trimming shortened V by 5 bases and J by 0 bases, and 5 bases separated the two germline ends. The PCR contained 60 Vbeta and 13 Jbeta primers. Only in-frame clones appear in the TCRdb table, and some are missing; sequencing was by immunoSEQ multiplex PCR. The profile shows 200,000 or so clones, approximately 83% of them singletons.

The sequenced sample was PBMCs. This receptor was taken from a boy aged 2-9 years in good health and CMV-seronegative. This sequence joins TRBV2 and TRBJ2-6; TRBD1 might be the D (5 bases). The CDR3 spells CASSTGSGANVLTF. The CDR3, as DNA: TGTGCCAGCAGTACAGGCTCTGGGGCCAACGTCCTGACTTTC.